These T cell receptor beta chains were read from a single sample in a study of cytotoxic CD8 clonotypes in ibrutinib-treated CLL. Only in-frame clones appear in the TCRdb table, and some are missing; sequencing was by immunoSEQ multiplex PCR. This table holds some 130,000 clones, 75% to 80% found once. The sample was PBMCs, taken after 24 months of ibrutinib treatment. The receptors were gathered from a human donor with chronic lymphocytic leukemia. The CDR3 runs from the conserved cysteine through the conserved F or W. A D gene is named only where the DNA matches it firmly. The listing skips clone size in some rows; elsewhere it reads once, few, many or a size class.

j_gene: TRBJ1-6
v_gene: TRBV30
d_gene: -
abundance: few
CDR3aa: CAWSGTGNLHF
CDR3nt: TGTGCCTGGAGCGGTACAGGGAACCTCCACTTT

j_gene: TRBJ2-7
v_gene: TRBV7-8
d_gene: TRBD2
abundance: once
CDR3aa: CASSPRTSGGAWYEQYF
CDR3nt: TGTGCCAGCAGCCCCCGGACTAGCGGGGGGGCTTGGTACGAGCAGTACTTC

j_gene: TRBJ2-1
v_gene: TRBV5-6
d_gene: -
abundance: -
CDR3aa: CASTPNDGDKFDEQFF
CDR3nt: TGTGCCAGCACCCCGAACGACGGGGACAAGTTCGATGAGCAGTTCTTC

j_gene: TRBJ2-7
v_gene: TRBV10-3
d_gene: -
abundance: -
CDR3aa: CAISESSGRQGAYEQYF
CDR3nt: TGTGCCATCAGTGAGTCTAGTGGGAGGCAGGGGGCCTACGAGCAGTACTTC

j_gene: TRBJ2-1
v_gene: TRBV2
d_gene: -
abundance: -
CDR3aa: CASSETQGSYNEQFF
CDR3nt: TGTGCCAGCAGTGAGACCCAAGGCTCCTACAATGAGCAGTTCTTC

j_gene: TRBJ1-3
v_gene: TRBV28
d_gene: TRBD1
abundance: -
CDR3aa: CASSLWTTGAGNTIYF
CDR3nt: TGTGCCAGCAGTTTATGGACGACAGGGGCTGGAAACACCATATATTTT

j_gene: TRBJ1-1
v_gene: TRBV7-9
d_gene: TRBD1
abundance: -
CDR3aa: CASTRGRFPEAFF
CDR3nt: TGTGCCAGCACCAGGGGGCGGTTTCCTGAAGCTTTCTTT

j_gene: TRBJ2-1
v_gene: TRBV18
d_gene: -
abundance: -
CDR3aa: CASSEAADHRKFF
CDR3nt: TGTGCCAGCTCCGAGGCCGCGGACCACCGGAAGTTCTTC

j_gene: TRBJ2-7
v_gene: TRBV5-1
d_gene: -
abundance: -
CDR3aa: CASSYTGGDSYEQYF
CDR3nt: TGCGCCAGCAGCTATACAGGGGGGGACTCCTACGAGCAGTACTTC

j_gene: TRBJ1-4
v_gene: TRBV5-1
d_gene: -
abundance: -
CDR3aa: CASSPLGSGKEKLFF
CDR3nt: TGCGCCAGCAGCCCCCTTGGGAGCGGAAAGGAAAAACTGTTTTTT

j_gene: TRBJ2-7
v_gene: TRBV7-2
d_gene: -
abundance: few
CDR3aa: CASSPDHSSYEQYF
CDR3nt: TGTGCCAGCAGCCCAGACCACAGCTCCTACGAGCAGTACTTC

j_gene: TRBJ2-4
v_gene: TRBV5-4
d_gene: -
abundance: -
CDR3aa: CASSFGTGNIQYF
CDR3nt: TGTGCCAGCAGCTTTGGTACAGGCAACATTCAGTACTTC

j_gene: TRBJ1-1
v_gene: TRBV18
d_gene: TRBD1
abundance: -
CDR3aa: CASSQTGMNTEAFF
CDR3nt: TGTGCCAGCTCGCAGACAGGGATGAACACTGAAGCTTTCTTT

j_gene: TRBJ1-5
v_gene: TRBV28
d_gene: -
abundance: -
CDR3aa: CASSLVAGVNQPQHF
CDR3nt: TGTGCCAGCAGTTTAGTGGCCGGGGTCAATCAGCCCCAGCATTTT

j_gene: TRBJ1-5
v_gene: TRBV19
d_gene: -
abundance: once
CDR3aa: CASSPGHSLGAQHF
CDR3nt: TGTGCCAGTAGCCCAGGGCACAGTCTGGGGGCCCAGCATTTT

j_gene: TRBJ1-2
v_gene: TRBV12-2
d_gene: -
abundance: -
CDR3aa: CASRPIPAGGSYGYTF
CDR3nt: TGTGCAAGTCGCCCCATACCCGCAGGGGGCAGCTATGGCTACACCTTC

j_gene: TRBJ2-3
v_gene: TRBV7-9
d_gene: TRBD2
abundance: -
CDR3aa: CASSLGLAGGDTQYF
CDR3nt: TGTGCCAGCAGCTTAGGACTAGCGGGAGGGGATACGCAGTATTTT

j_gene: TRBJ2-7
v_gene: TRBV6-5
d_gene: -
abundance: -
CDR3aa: CASSPGTPPVEQYF
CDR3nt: TGTGCCAGCAGTCCCGGGACTCCGCCGGTGGAGCAGTACTTC

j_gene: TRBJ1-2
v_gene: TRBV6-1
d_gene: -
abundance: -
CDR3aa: CASTATYGYTF
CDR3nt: TGTGCCAGCACGGCAACCTATGGCTACACCTTC

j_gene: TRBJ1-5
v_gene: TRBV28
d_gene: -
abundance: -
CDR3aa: CATTYSNQPQHF
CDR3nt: TGTGCCACCACTTATAGCAATCAGCCCCAGCATTTT

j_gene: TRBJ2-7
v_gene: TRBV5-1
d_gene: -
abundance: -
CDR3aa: CASSSRDGYEQYF
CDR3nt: TGCGCCAGCAGCTCCCGGGACGGCTACGAGCAGTACTTC

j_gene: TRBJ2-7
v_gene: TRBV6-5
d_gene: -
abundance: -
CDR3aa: CASSFGVLYEQYF
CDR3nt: TGTGCCAGCAGTTTTGGGGTCCTCTACGAGCAGTACTTC

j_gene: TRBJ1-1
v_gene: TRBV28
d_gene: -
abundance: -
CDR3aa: CASSIRNTEAFF
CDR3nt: TGTGCCAGCAGTATTAGGAACACTGAAGCTTTCTTT

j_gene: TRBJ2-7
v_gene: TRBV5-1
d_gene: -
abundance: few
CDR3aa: CASSLRSPSSSYEQYF
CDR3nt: TGCGCCAGCAGCTTGAGGTCGCCCTCGAGCTCCTACGAGCAGTACTTC

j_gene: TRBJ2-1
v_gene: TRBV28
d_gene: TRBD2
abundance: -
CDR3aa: CATRTSGTRGEQFF
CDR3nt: TGTGCCACCAGGACTAGCGGGACCCGGGGGGAGCAGTTCTTC

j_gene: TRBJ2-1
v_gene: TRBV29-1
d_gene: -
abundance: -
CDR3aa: CSSYTGTGYNEQFF
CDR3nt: TGCAGCTCCTATACCGGGACTGGGTACAATGAGCAGTTCTTC

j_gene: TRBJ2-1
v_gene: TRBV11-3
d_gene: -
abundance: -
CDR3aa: CASSSGGGKLGHNEQFF
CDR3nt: TGTGCCAGCAGCTCAGGCGGTGGCAAGTTGGGCCACAATGAGCAGTTCTTC

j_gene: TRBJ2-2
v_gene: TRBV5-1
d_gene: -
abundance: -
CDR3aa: CASSLQATGELFF
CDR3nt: TGCGCCAGCAGCCTTCAGGCGACCGGGGAGCTGTTTTTT

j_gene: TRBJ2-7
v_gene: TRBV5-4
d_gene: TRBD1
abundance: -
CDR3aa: CASSLAGQGSYEQYF
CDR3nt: TGTGCCAGCAGCTTGGCGGGACAGGGTTCCTACGAGCAGTACTTC

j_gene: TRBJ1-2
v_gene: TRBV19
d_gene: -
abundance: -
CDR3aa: CASSIGGRGNYGYTF
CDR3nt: TGTGCCAGTAGCATTGGGGGGCGAGGGAACTATGGCTACACCTTC

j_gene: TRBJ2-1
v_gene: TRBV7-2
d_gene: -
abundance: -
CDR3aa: CASSLGPSNPDVGFF
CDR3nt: TGTGCCAGCAGCTTAGGTCCGTCTAACCCGGACGTGGGGTTCTTC

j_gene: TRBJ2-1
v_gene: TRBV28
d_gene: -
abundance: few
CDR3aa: CASSIRVYEQFF
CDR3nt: TGTGCCAGCAGTATCAGGGTCTATGAGCAGTTCTTC

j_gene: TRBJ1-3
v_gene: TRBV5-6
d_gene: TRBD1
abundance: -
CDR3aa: CASSLGNPGQAIYF
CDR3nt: TGTGCCAGCAGCTTAGGAAATCCCGGACAGGCCATATATTTT

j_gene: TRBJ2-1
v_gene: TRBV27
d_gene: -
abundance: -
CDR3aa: CASSPTSSGHPAFF
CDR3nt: TGTGCCAGCAGTCCGACCTCGAGCGGGCACCCGGCGTTCTTC

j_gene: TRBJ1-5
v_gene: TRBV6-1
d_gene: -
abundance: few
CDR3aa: CASSEGDQPQHF
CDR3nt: TGTGCCAGCAGCGAGGGGGATCAGCCCCAGCATTTT

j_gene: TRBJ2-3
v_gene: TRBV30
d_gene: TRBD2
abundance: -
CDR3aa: CAWSSGGGADTQYF
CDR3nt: TGCGCCTGGAGCTCTGGGGGGGGAGCAGATACGCAGTATTTT

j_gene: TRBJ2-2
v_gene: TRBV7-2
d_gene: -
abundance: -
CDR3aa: CASSLAGSATGELFF
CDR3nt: TGTGCCAGCAGCTTAGCGGGGTCGGCCACCGGGGAGCTGTTTTTT

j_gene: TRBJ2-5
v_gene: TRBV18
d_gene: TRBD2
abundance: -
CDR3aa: CASSQRGSEETQYF
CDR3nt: TGTGCCAGCTCCCAGCGGGGGTCGGAAGAGACCCAGTACTTC

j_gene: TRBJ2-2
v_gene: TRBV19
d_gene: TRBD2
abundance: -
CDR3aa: CASRGLAGAGGELFF
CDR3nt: TGTGCCAGTAGGGGACTAGCGGGAGCGGGCGGGGAGCTGTTTTTT

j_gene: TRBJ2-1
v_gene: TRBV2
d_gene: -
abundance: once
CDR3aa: CASRGPTWEQFF
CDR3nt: TGTGCCAGCAGGGGGCCTACCTGGGAGCAGTTCTTC

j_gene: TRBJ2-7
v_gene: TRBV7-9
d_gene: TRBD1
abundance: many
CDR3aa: CASRRDRGEQYF
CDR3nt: TGTGCCAGCAGAAGGGACAGGGGCGAGCAGTACTTC

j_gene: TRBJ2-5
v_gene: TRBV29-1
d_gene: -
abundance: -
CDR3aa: CSVGPRLVEETQYF
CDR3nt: TGCAGCGTCGGCCCGAGACTAGTGGAAGAGACCCAGTACTTC

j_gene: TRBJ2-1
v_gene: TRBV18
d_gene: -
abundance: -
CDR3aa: CASSPARSSYNEQFF
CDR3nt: TGTGCCAGCTCACCCGCCCGGAGCTCCTACAATGAGCAGTTCTTC

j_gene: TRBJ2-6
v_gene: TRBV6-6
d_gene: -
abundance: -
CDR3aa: CASMPPVYSGANVLTF
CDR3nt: TGTGCCAGCATGCCCCCGGTTTACTCTGGGGCCAACGTCCTGACTTTC

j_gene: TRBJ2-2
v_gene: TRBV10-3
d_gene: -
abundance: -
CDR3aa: CAIRPRNTGELFF
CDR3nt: TGTGCCATCAGGCCAAGGAACACCGGGGAGCTGTTTTTT

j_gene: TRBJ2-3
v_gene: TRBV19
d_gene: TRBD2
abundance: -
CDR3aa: CASSPTYWGSGVGTDTQYF
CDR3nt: TGTGCCAGTAGTCCAACCTATTGGGGTAGCGGGGTGGGTACAGATACGCAGTATTTT

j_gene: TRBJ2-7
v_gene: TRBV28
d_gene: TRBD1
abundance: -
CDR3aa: CASSRVGQGRSSYEQYF
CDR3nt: TGTGCCAGCAGCCGGGTGGGACAGGGTCGAAGCTCCTACGAGCAGTACTTC

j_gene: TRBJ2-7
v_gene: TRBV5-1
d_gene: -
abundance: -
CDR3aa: CASSLGQWGYEQYF
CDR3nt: TGCGCCAGCAGCTTGGGACAGTGGGGTTACGAGCAGTACTTC

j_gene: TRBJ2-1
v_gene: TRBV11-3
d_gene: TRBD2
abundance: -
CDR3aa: CASSREGYNEQFF
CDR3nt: TGTGCCAGCAGCCGGGAGGGGTACAATGAGCAGTTCTTC

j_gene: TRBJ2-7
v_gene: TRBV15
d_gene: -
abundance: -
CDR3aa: CATSKTGYEQYF
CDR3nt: TGTGCCACCAGCAAAACAGGTTACGAGCAGTACTTC

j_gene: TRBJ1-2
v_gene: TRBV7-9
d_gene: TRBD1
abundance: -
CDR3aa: CASGPGGPIYGYTF
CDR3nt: TGTGCCAGCGGCCCAGGGGGCCCGATCTATGGCTACACCTTC

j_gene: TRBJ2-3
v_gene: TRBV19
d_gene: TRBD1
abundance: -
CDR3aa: CASSPTDRGAADTQYF
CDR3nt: TGTGCCAGTAGTCCGACGGACAGGGGTGCGGCAGATACGCAGTATTTT

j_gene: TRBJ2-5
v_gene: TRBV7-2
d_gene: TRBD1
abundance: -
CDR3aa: CASSSSSRDSGTQYF
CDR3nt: TGTGCCAGCTCCTCCTCGAGCCGGGACAGCGGGACCCAGTACTTC

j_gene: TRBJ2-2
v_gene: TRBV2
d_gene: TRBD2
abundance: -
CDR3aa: CASNLGGARSAGELFF
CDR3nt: TGTGCCAGCAACCTCGGGGGGGCCAGGTCCGCCGGGGAGCTGTTTTTT